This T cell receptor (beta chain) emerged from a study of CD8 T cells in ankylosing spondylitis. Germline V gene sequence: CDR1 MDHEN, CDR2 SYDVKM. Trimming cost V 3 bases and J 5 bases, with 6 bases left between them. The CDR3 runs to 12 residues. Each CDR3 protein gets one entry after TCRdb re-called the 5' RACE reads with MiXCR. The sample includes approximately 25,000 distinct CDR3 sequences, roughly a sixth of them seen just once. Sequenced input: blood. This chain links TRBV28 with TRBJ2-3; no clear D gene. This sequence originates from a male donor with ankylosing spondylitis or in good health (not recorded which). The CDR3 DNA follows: TGTGCCAGCAGTTTCAGATTAGATACGCAGTATTTT. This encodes CASSFRLDTQYF. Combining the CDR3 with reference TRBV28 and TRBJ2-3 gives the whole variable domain DVKVTQSSRYLVKRTGEKVFLECVQDMDHENMFWYRQDPGLGLRLIYFSYDVKMKEKGDIPEGYSVSREKKERFSLILESASTNQTSMYLCASSFRLDTQYFGPGTRLTVL.